This entry lists 25 T cell receptor beta chains sequenced from one sample in a study of cytomegalovirus exposure and HLA in healthy donors. PCR involved 60 Vbeta and 13 Jbeta primers. Profiling relied on immunoSEQ multiplex PCR, and the TCRdb table lists in-frame clones only, not all of them. Among 99,000 or so clones, about 13% were seen once, and the ten largest hold about a sixth. The material sequenced was PBMCs. Receptors originate from a man between 35 and 55 years old in good health and CMV-seropositive.

This clone was observed a few times. The chain couples TRBV11-2 to TRBJ1-5; D gene uncertain. Trimming took 0 bases from V and 1 from J, leaving 7 bases between them. The CDR3 contains 15 residues. Germline V gives CDR1 SGHAT, CDR2 FQNNGV. Here the CDR3 reads CASSLEGGSNQPQHF. For the CDR3, the DNA is TGTGCCAGCAGCTTAGAGGGAGGGAGCAATCAGCCCCAGCATTTT.

The table lists this clone with a few counts. V gene TRBV6-5 combines with J gene TRBJ1-1, with TRBD1 identical over 9 bases. The CDR3 extends over 12 amino acids. Germline V gene lookup returns CDR1 MNHEY and CDR2 SVGAGI. V gave up 5 bases and J gave up 9 bases; unmatched junction bases: 4. The CDR3 DNA is TGTGCCAGCAGTCCTAACAGGGGGCAAGCTTTCTTT. This gives the protein CASSPNRGQAFF.

The chain employs TRBV28 and TRBJ1-5; 8 positions agree with TRBD1. V lost 3 bases and J lost 3; bases outside the gene matches: 7. The length of the CDR3 is 16 residues. Per the germline V gene, CDR1 is MDHEN and CDR2 is SYDVKM. CDR3 coding DNA: TGTGCCAGCAGTTTGGATGGACAGGGAAACAATCAGCCCCAGCATTTT. It translates to CASSLDGQGNNQPQHF.

V usage is TRBV5-1 and J usage is TRBJ2-1; 8 bases fit TRBD2. The V and J ends lost 5 bases and 3 bases, in that order; junction bases with no gene match: 7. The CDR3 covers 15 residues. CDR1 is SGHRS and CDR2 is YFSETQ in the germline V gene. In DNA form, the CDR3 reads TGCGCCAGCAGTCTTAGCGGGACTGACTACAATGAGCAGTTCTTC. The encoded protein is CASSLSGTDYNEQFF.

J is TRBJ2-1 and V is TRBV28; D is undetermined. CDR1 is MDHEN, CDR2 SYDVKM, per germline. The CDR3 is 15 amino acids. Deletions cut 2 bases from V and 4 bases from J, with 12 bases between. DNA for the CDR3: TGTGCCAGCAGTTTAGACTTAACTAAGTACAATGAGCAGTTCTTC. It translates to CASSLDLTKYNEQFF.

The V and J genes are TRBV7-9 and TRBJ2-7, with D tentatively TRBD1 (5 bases). This CDR3 has 12 residues. V was trimmed by 4 bases and J by 5 bases, leaving 9 bases between them. The germline V gene encodes CDR1 SEHNR and CDR2 FQNEAQ (reference sequence). Here the CDR3 reads CASSSPGNEQYF. The CDR3 DNA is TGTGCCAGCAGCTCGCCAGGGAACGAGCAGTACTTC.

This clone came up a few times. The V and J genes are TRBV6-1 and TRBJ1-2, with D possibly being TRBD1 (5 bases). The CDR3 runs 14 residues. V lost 6 bases and J lost 0, with 11 bases in between. Germline V CDR1 and CDR2: MNHNS, SASEGT. CDR3: CASRQTESNYGYTF. The CDR3, as DNA: TGTGCCAGCAGACAGACAGAATCTAACTATGGCTACACCTTC.

Regarding this clone: Other DNA sequences in this sample translate to the same CDR3. V gene TRBV28 combines with J gene TRBJ2-1; TRBD2 agrees at 12 bases. CDR1 is MDHEN, CDR2 SYDVKM, per germline. The ends lost 5 bases at V and 5 bases at J; junction bases unmatched: 4. CDR3 length: 15 amino acids. This CDR3 is CASSLLAGGNNEQFF. The CDR3, as DNA: TGTGCCAGCAGTCTACTAGCGGGAGGCAACAATGAGCAGTTCTTC. Full variable domain (rest looked up from reference TRBV28 and TRBJ2-1): DVKVTQSSRYLVKRTGEKVFLECVQDMDHENMFWYRQDPGLGLRLIYFSYDVKMKEKGDIPEGYSVSREKKERFSLILESASTNQTSMYLCASSLLAGGNNEQFFGPGTRLTVL.

This clone showed up just a few times. This CDR3 is CASSLEAGAQETQYF. The CDR3 DNA reads TGTGCCAGCAGCTTAGAGGCGGGAGCCCAAGAGACCCAGTACTTC. The rearrangement uses TRBV13 and TRBJ2-5; 7 positions match TRBD2. V was clipped by 1 base and J by 1 base; unmatched bases: 3. Germline values: CDR1 PRHDT, CDR2 FYEKMQ (reference sequence). CDR3 length: 15 amino acids.

This clone was seen a few times. The V call is TRBV18, the J call TRBJ1-1; D unclear. The CDR3 runs to 15 residues. Germline CDR1 KGHSH, CDR2 LQKENI. V shed 2 bases and J shed 1 base, with 11 bases lying between them. CDR3: CASSPERGPNTEAFF. The CDR3 DNA is TGTGCCAGCTCACCAGAGAGAGGGCCGAACACTGAAGCTTTCTTT.

The chain combines TRBV9 with TRBJ2-5; 11 positions agree with TRBD2. CDR1 is SGDLS, CDR2 YYNGEE, per germline. V lost 0 bases and J lost 2; bases outside the gene matches: 6. CDR3 size: 17 residues. The CDR3 loop is CASSVGMTSGKQETQYF. Written as DNA, the CDR3 is TGTGCCAGCAGCGTAGGGATGACTAGCGGGAAACAAGAGACCCAGTACTTC.

This clone appeared a few times. The chain employs TRBV7-9 and TRBJ1-2; 7 bases map to TRBD1. Germline CDR1 reads SEHNR; CDR2 reads FQNEAQ (reference sequence). Losses at the gene ends were 5 bases for V and 5 bases for J; bases not matched to a gene: 8. The CDR3 runs to 14 residues. CDR3 residues: CASSPMTGSYGYTF. The CDR3 nucleotides read TGTGCCAGCAGCCCTATGACAGGGAGTTATGGCTACACCTTC.

The V and J genes are TRBV5-8 and TRBJ2-7, with a tentative D call TRBD2 (6 bases). The V end was cut by 5 bases, the J end by 3 bases, with 15 bases between. CDR3 length equals 14 residues. The V gene's germline CDR1 is SGHTS and CDR2 YDEGEE. The CDR3 region is CASRFPGAGYEQYF. The CDR3 DNA reads as TGTGCCAGCAGATTCCCGGGAGCAGGCTACGAGCAGTACTTC. Using reference TRBV5-8 and TRBJ2-7 for the parts outside the CDR3, the full variable domain is EAGVTQSPTHLIKTRGQQATLRCSPISGHTSVYWYQQALGLGLQFLLWYDEGEERNRGNFPPRFSGRQFPNYSSELNVNALELEDSALYLCASRFPGAGYEQYFGPGTRLTVT.

This clone turned up a few times. This rearrangement joins TRBV19 to TRBJ2-7, with TRBD1 identical over 7 bases. The CDR3 contains 14 residues. In germline, CDR1 is LNHDA, CDR2 SQIVND (reference sequence). After removal of 4 bases from V and 7 bases from J, the junction contained 10 bases not matched to a gene. The DNA for the CDR3 is TGTGCCAGTAGTAATCAACAGGGGTCTGGGGAGCAGTACTTC. It translates to CASSNQQGSGEQYF.

This clone was seen more than once but under ten times. The chain combines TRBV19 with TRBJ1-2, with 7 bases identical to TRBD1. Unmatched junction bases numbered 12, after V lost 7 bases and J lost 4 bases. CDR1 and CDR2 (germline): LNHDA, SQIVND (reference sequence). This CDR3 contains 15 residues. Written as DNA, the CDR3 is TGTGCCAGTACCGATTCGACAGGGTCTGGCTATGGCTACACCTTC. Translated: CASTDSTGSGYGYTF.

The sample holds a few counts of this clone. The rearrangement uses TRBV29-1 and TRBJ2-7; 8 positions match TRBD1. The CDR3 spans 13 residues. Unmatched junction bases numbered 10, after V lost 7 bases and J lost 5 bases. Germline values: CDR1 SQVTM, CDR2 ANQGSEA. CDR3 DNA: TGCAGCGCAACTGGACAGGGTGGCCACGAGCAGTACTTC. Its translation: CSATGQGGHEQYF.

This clone was detected a few times. The rearrangement joins TRBV5-6 to TRBJ2-1; 8 positions agree with TRBD2. V gave up 3 bases and J gave up 1 base; unmatched junction bases: 12. The CDR3 has 18 amino acids. Germline CDR1 reads SGHDT; CDR2 reads YYEEEE. CDR3 coding DNA: TGTGCCAGCAGCTCAAAGAAGGCGGGAGGTACGTCCTACAATGAGCAGTTCTTC. It specifies CASSSKKAGGTSYNEQFF.

This chain links TRBV12-5 with TRBJ2-1, with 11 bases aligning to TRBD2. V dropped 0 bases and J dropped 8; count of bases not matched to a gene: 3. The CDR3 consists of 15 residues. The germline gives CDR1 LGHNT, CDR2 FRNRAP. The CDR3 DNA is TGTGCTAGTGGTTTGGTAACTAGCGGGGGCGATGAGCAGTTCTTC. It encodes CASGLVTSGGDEQFF.

This clone occurred a few times. Other DNA sequences within the sample encode an identical CDR3. The genes are TRBV6-5 and TRBJ1-1, with D unresolved. CDR1 MNHEY and CDR2 SVGAGI come from the germline V gene. V lost 2 bases to trimming and J lost 1 base, with 5 bases between them. The length of the CDR3 is 13 residues. The CDR3 DNA sequence: TGTGCCAGCAGTTACAGCCGGAACACTGAAGCTTTCTTT. Protein product: CASSYSRNTEAFF.

This clone has only a few counts. The V and J genes are TRBV27 and TRBJ2-2; 10 nucleotides align to TRBD2. CDR1 and CDR2 (germline): MNHEY, SMNVEV (reference sequence). This CDR3 spans 18 amino acids. Germline trimming cut 2 bases from V and 1 base from J; bases unmatched to any gene: 7. Here the CDR3 DNA reads TGTGCCAGCAGTTTAAGCCTCGGACTAGCGGTGAACACCGGGGAGCTGTTTTTT. Translated: CASSLSLGLAVNTGELFF.

The rearrangement links TRBV6-5 to TRBJ2-7; maybe TRBD2 (5 bases). The V end was cut by 6 bases, the J end by 0 bases, with 12 bases between. Germline-derived CDR1 and CDR2 are MNHEY and SVGAGI. The CDR3 contains 14 residues. CDR3 coding DNA: TGTGCCAGCAGGTCGGGGTTAAGCTCCTACGAGCAGTACTTC. Protein sequence: CASRSGLSSYEQYF.

This clone came up once. This chain links TRBV28 with TRBJ1-5, with a tentative D call TRBD1 (5 bases). From germline, CDR1 is MDHEN and CDR2 SYDVKM. Trimming shortened V by 5 bases and J by 0 bases, and 14 bases separated the two germline ends. The CDR3 is 16 amino acids. CDR3 sequence: CASSPPGFPSNQPQHF. The CDR3 DNA reads TGTGCCAGCAGTCCCCCAGGGTTTCCTAGCAATCAGCCCCAGCATTTT.

The rearrangement joins TRBV9 to TRBJ2-1; D is possibly TRBD2 (6 bases). V was pared by 5 bases and J by 0 bases, with 12 bases between. Germline V lookup: CDR1 SGDLS, CDR2 YYNGEE. The CDR3 is 15 residues long. The CDR3 protein is CASSGTPSSYNEQFF. The CDR3, as DNA: TGTGCCAGCAGTGGGACTCCGAGCTCCTACAATGAGCAGTTCTTC. The whole variable domain, filled in from reference TRBV9 and TRBJ2-1, reads DSGVTQTPKHLITATGQRVTLRCSPRSGDLSVYWYQQSLDQGLQFLIQYYNGEERAKGNILERFSAQQFPDLHSELNLSSLELGDSALYFCASSGTPSSYNEQFFGPGTRLTVL.

This clone was detected only a few times. The V gene is TRBV5-1, the J gene TRBJ2-3; 7 nucleotides match TRBD2. Germline values: CDR1 SGHRS, CDR2 YFSETQ. J lost 1 base, V lost 1 base, and 6 bases had no gene match. The CDR3 sequence is 16 residues long. CDR3 residues: CASSLNGGGGTDTQYF. The CDR3 DNA follows: TGCGCCAGCAGCTTGAACGGGGGAGGGGGCACAGATACGCAGTATTTT.

This sequence joins TRBV29-1 and TRBJ1-3; D remains unclear. This CDR3 spans 15 amino acids. Between the trimmed V and J ends, which lost 7 bases and 0 bases, there was a span of 16 bases. Germline-derived CDR1 and CDR2 are SQVTM and ANQGSEA. CDR3 sequence: CSAEVSISSGNTIYF. The CDR3, as DNA: TGCAGCGCAGAGGTCAGCATCAGCTCTGGAAACACCATATATTTT.